Below, 9 T cell receptor beta chains from the same sample are listed, as sequenced in a study of T cell repertoires in cytomegalovirus infection. Each CDR3 protein is one row after TCRdb ran MiXCR on the reads. The repertoire holds 550,000 to 850,000 distinct CDR3 sequences, roughly a third seen once, with roughly 18% in the top ten. Which antigens these TCRs recognize remains unknown. The sample consisted of cultured PBMCs, taken from culture after CMV antigen stimulation. All receptors come from a human donor in good health (CMV status not recorded). Some clones in this sample may be carry-over from other donors' samples.

This chain connects TRBV2 to TRBJ2-3; no firm D call. Between the trimmed V and J ends, which lost 3 bases and 6 bases, there was a span of 13 bases. This CDR3 has 14 residues. Germline loops: CDR1 SNHLY, CDR2 FYNNEI. The CDR3, as DNA: TGTGCCAGCAGTGAGGAAGGACGGCTGGATACGCAGTATTTT. Protein product: CASSEEGRLDTQYF.

This clonotype was seen at least ten times. This rearrangement joins TRBV7-2 to TRBJ1-2; a weak D match, TRBD1 (6 bases). The ends were cut back, 5 bases at V and 4 bases at J, with 14 bases in the middle. The CDR3 is made up of 14 amino acids. The germline V gene has CDR1 SGHTA and CDR2 FQGNSA. The DNA of the CDR3 is TGTGCCAGCAGCCCATGGGACAAAGCCTATGGCTACACCTTC. It encodes CASSPWDKAYGYTF.

The rearrangement uses TRBV2 and TRBJ1-4, with TRBD1 as a possible D gene (6 bases). V dropped 6 bases and J dropped 3 bases, with 20 bases sitting between them. Germline CDR1 reads SNHLY; CDR2 reads FYNNEI. The CDR3 extends over 17 amino acids. The CDR3 spells CASSRLVGGEANEKLFF. CDR3 nucleotide sequence: TGTGCCAGCAGCCGCCTGGTAGGGGGGGAGGCTAATGAAAAACTGTTTTTT.

The rearrangement joins TRBV12-3 or TRBV12-4 to TRBJ2-1, with TRBD2 identical over 7 bases. This CDR3 comprises 14 residues. V lost 6 bases, J lost 10 bases, and 12 bases stayed unmatched. The CDR3 DNA follows: TGTGCCAGCAGAAACTCTGGGGGGGGAAGCGAGCAGTTCTTC. Translation: CASRNSGGGSEQFF.

This sequence joins TRBV6-6 and TRBJ1-6; 7 bases map to TRBD1. The CDR3 contains 15 residues. Germline trimming cut 5 bases from V and 4 bases from J; bases unmatched to any gene: 5. In germline, CDR1 is MNHNY, CDR2 SVGAGI (reference sequence). CDR3 sequence reads: CASSETGRYNSPLHF. CDR3 coding DNA: TGTGCCAGCAGTGAGACAGGGAGATATAATTCACCCCTCCACTTT.

The chain links TRBV15 to TRBJ1-5; D call uncertain. The V end was cut by 0 bases, the J end by 3 bases, with 18 bases between. Per germline, CDR1 LNHNV and CDR2 YYDKDF (reference sequence). The CDR3 is made up of 18 amino acids. This CDR3 reads CATSRDTPSRLVNQPQHF. In DNA, the CDR3 is TGTGCCACCAGCAGAGATACCCCCTCAAGATTAGTCAATCAGCCCCAGCATTTT.

The DNA of the CDR3 is TGTGCCAGCAGCTTTGTCGGCACCATAGGGGATGAGCAGTTCTTC. Its protein product is CASSFVGTIGDEQFF. The rearrangement joins TRBV7-9 to TRBJ2-1; a possible D gene is TRBD1 (5 bases). Per the germline V gene, CDR1 is SEHNR and CDR2 is FQNEAQ (reference sequence). The CDR3 extends over 15 amino acids. Trimming took 3 bases from V and 8 from J, leaving 17 bases between them.

This clonotype was picked up a small number of times. The chain uses TRBV5-1 and TRBJ2-3, with 9 bases identical to TRBD2. The trim removed 6 bases at V and 2 bases at J, leaving 7 bases unmatched. The CDR3 has 15 amino acids. Germline CDR1 reads SGHRS; CDR2 reads YFSETQ. The DNA for the CDR3 is TGCGCCAGCACCAGGGCTAGCGGGACCACAGATACGCAGTATTTT. Amino acid sequence: CASTRASGTTDTQYF.

This clonotype was observed a few times. V gene TRBV6-1 combines with J gene TRBJ2-3; TRBD2 matches at 8 bases. Germline V gene sequence: CDR1 MNHNS, CDR2 SASEGT. The CDR3 is 15 amino acids. The V gene end was trimmed by 8 bases and the J gene end by 2 bases; junction bases not matched to a gene: 9. The CDR3 loop reads CASHPGGGYTDTQYF. In nucleotides, the CDR3 is TGTGCCAGCCACCCGGGGGGGGGGTACACAGATACGCAGTATTTT.